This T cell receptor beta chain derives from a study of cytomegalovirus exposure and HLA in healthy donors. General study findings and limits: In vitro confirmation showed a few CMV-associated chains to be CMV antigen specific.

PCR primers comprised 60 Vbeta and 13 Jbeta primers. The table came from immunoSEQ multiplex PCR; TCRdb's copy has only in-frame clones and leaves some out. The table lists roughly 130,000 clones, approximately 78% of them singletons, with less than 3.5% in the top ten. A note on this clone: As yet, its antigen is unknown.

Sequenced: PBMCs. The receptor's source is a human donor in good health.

The DNA for the CDR3 is TGTGCCTGGACCAGACAGGGGGGGTATCAGCCCCAGCATTTT. Protein sequence: CAWTRQGGYQPQHF. The chain employs TRBV30 and TRBJ1-5; 9 bases align to TRBD1. The CDR3 has 14 residues. V was pared by 4 bases and J by 5 bases, with 6 bases of the junction left unmatched. Germline V lookup: CDR1 GTSNPN, CDR2 SVGIG (reference sequence).